The next 29 T cell receptor beta chains were all read from a single sample in a study of T cell changes during pregnancy in multiple sclerosis. The method was immunoSEQ multiplex PCR; TCRdb's version includes in-frame clones alone and lacks a portion of them. This sample has fewer than 35,000 clones, with more than 75% found just once. The sequenced sample was CD4+ T cells from peripheral blood mononuclear cells, obtained in the second trimester of pregnancy. The source of these receptors is a female donor in good health, enrolled as a control in a pregnancy study.

The gene calls are TRBV18 and TRBJ2-7; D is unresolved. Germline loops: CDR1 KGHSH, CDR2 LQKENI. There are 12 residues in the CDR3. Trimming took off 2 bases at V and 2 bases at J, with 4 bases between the two ends. CDR3 sequence: CASSPDTYEQYF. CDR3 coding DNA: TGTGCCAGCTCACCAGACACCTACGAGCAGTACTTC.

V is TRBV28 and J is TRBJ2-3; D is possibly TRBD1 (6 bases). Germline lookup yields CDR1 MDHEN and CDR2 SYDVKM. The CDR3 runs 14 residues. The V end lost 8 bases, the J end lost 0 bases, and 12 bases lay between the germline ends. This CDR3 reads CASQQGASTDTQYF. CDR3 bases: TGTGCCAGCCAACAGGGCGCTAGCACAGATACGCAGTATTTT.

CDR3 sequence (DNA): TGTGCTAGCCACAGGGTGACTAGCGGGGGGGGTAGCTCCTACAATGAGCAGTTCTTC. This codes for CASHRVTSGGGSSYNEQFF. V is TRBV12-5 and J is TRBJ2-1, with TRBD2 matching over 14 bases. The V gene end was trimmed by 9 bases and the J gene end by 0 bases; junction bases not matched to a gene: 13. Germline CDR1 LGHNT, CDR2 FRNRAP. The CDR3 is made up of 19 amino acids.

In its sample, this clone was seen a few times. The gene calls are TRBV14 and TRBJ1-1; D is possibly TRBD1 (6 bases). The CDR3 totals 13 residues. The ends were cut back, 2 bases at V and 4 bases at J, with 8 bases in the middle. Looked up from germline, CDR1 is SGHDN and CDR2 is FVKESK. The CDR3 sequence is CASSQQGSTEAFF. As DNA, the CDR3 is TGTGCCAGCAGCCAACAGGGGTCCACTGAAGCTTTCTTT.

V usage is TRBV6-5 and J usage is TRBJ2-1; TRBD2 agrees at 8 bases. The CDR3 totals 14 residues. From germline, CDR1 is MNHEY and CDR2 SVGAGI. J gave up 6 bases and V 6 bases, and 7 bases lay outside the gene matches. The CDR3 here is CASSGGAESNEQFF. The CDR3 DNA reads as TGTGCCAGCAGCGGGGGGGCCGAATCCAATGAGCAGTTCTTC.

V and J are TRBV6-1 and TRBJ1-2; perhaps TRBD1 as D (5 bases). V was pared by 3 bases and J by 4 bases, with 9 bases between. There are 13 residues in the CDR3. Germline values: CDR1 MNHNS, CDR2 SASEGT. The CDR3, as DNA: TGTGCCAGCAGTGACCGACAGACCTATGGCTACACCTTC. Translating gives CASSDRQTYGYTF.

The gene calls are TRBV27 and TRBJ1-2; 8 bases agree with TRBD1. The germline V gene encodes CDR1 MNHEY and CDR2 SMNVEV (reference sequence). The CDR3 runs 15 residues. The ends lost 6 bases at V and 5 bases at J; junction bases unmatched: 11. This CDR3 reads CASRPPGGVPYGYTF. CDR3 nucleotide sequence: TGTGCCAGCAGACCCCCAGGGGGCGTGCCATATGGCTACACCTTC.

Here the CDR3 reads CASSLELAGNQYF. DNA of the CDR3: TGTGCCAGCAGCTTGGAGCTCGCGGGGAACCAGTATTTT. This sequence joins TRBV5-6 and TRBJ2-3; D is perhaps TRBD2 (6 bases). The CDR3 is made up of 13 amino acids. V was clipped by 0 bases and J by 12 bases, with 14 bases between them. Germline V gene sequence: CDR1 SGHDT, CDR2 YYEEEE.

V gene TRBV27 combines with J gene TRBJ1-5; no definite D call. Between the trimmed V and J ends, which lost 6 bases and 4 bases, there was a span of 7 bases. The V gene's germline CDR1 is MNHEY and CDR2 SMNVEV (reference sequence). There are 12 residues in the CDR3. CDR3 in DNA: TGTGCCAGCAGGTCGGGGAATCAGCCCCAGCATTTT. Protein: CASRSGNQPQHF.

The J gene is TRBJ1-4, the V gene TRBV30; the D gene is possibly TRBD1 (6 bases). CDR3 size: 13 residues. Per the germline V gene, CDR1 is GTSNPN and CDR2 is SVGIG (reference sequence). Trimming removed 4 bases at V and 11 bases at J, with 17 bases between. The CDR3 nucleotides are TGTGCCTGGACCCCTAGGGCAGGGGTGAAACTGTTTTTT. Protein product: CAWTPRAGVKLFF.

This chain links TRBV27 with TRBJ2-1, with D maybe TRBD2 (5 bases). Trimming cost V 1 base and J 0 bases, with 16 bases left between them. This CDR3 is built from 18 residues. Germline loops: CDR1 MNHEY, CDR2 SMNVEV (reference sequence). The DNA for the CDR3 is TGTGCCAGCAGTTTATGGTCTAGCCGACCTTCCTCCTACAATGAGCAGTTCTTC. The encoded protein is CASSLWSSRPSSYNEQFF.

The genes are TRBV19 and TRBJ2-3; 10 positions agree with TRBD2. Germline V gives CDR1 LNHDA, CDR2 SQIVND (reference sequence). V lost 4 bases and J lost 3; bases outside the gene matches: 1. This CDR3 region has 14 residues. CDR3 in DNA: TGTGCCAGTAGTAAGCGGGAGGGGACAGATACGCAGTATTTT. It translates to CASSKREGTDTQYF. Supplemented by reference TRBV19 and TRBJ2-3, the full variable domain reads DGGITQSPKYLFRKEGQNVTLSCEQNLNHDAMYWYRQDPGQGLRLIYYSQIVNDFQKGDIAEGYSVSREKKESFPLTVTSAQKNPTAFYLCASSKREGTDTQYFGPGTRLTVL.

This sequence joins TRBV5-1 and TRBJ1-2; 7 nucleotides line up with TRBD1. V lost 1 base to trimming and J lost 4 bases; unmatched junction nucleotides: 7. The CDR3 spans 15 residues. Germline V gene data show CDR1 as SGHRS and CDR2 as YFSETQ. The CDR3 loop is CASSLTGVERYGYTF. Written as DNA, the CDR3 is TGCGCCAGCAGCTTGACAGGGGTAGAGCGCTATGGCTACACCTTC.

The chain recombines TRBV7-2 with TRBJ1-4; D is unclear. The germline V gene encodes CDR1 SGHTA and CDR2 FQGNSA. Trimming left V 7 bases short and J 7 bases short, with 13 bases between. The CDR3 consists of 13 residues. The DNA for the CDR3 is TGTGCCAGCAAAGGGTCCGCGGGTGAAAAACTGTTTTTT. It translates to CASKGSAGEKLFF.

The gene calls are TRBV7-2 and TRBJ2-7; TRBD2 agrees at 9 bases. Per the germline V gene, CDR1 is SGHTA and CDR2 is FQGNSA. The CDR3 sequence is 15 residues long. J was trimmed by 4 bases and V by 5 bases; bases with no gene match: 9. Written as DNA, the CDR3 is TGTGCCAGCAGCCAATTATTGGCGGGGGGGTACGAGCAGTACTTC. Its protein is CASSQLLAGGYEQYF.

V usage is TRBV19 and J usage is TRBJ1-1; 10 bases line up with TRBD1. The CDR3 has 16 residues. Germline V gene lookup returns CDR1 LNHDA and CDR2 SQIVND (reference sequence). Germline trimming cut 8 bases from V and 5 bases from J; bases unmatched to any gene: 14. The CDR3 sequence is CASPPPGTGVSTEAFF. The CDR3 coding sequence is TGTGCCAGTCCCCCCCCCGGGACAGGGGTTAGTACTGAAGCTTTCTTT.

About this clone itself: The junction differs from germline at one of its ends, possibly a read error. This CDR3 reads CASSPSRGNIQYF. The CDR3 coding sequence is TGTGCTAGCAGCCCATCCAGGGGAAACATTCAGTACTTC. The genes are TRBV7-7 and TRBJ2-4; the D gene is possibly TRBD1 (6 bases). The CDR3 contains 13 residues. Germline V gene sequence: CDR1 SSHAT, CDR2 FNYEAQ (reference sequence).

The rearrangement uses TRBV19 and TRBJ2-1; D perhaps matches TRBD2 (7 bases). The CDR3 is 14 amino acids. The germline V gene has CDR1 LNHDA and CDR2 SQIVND (reference sequence). Trimming took 3 bases from V and 5 from J, leaving 11 bases between them. CDR3 coding DNA: TGTGCCAGTAGTATGGGAGGGGGTGACAATGAGCAGTTCTTC. Its translation is CASSMGGGDNEQFF.

This rearrangement joins TRBV11-3 to TRBJ1-3; D ambiguous. This CDR3 region has 14 residues. Germline V gene lookup returns CDR1 SGHNT and CDR2 YENEEA. V lost 5 bases to trimming and J lost 3 bases, with 11 bases between them. The DNA for the CDR3 is TGTGCCAGCAGCGCCGGGGATTATGGAAACACCATATATTTT. Its translation is CASSAGDYGNTIYF.

The chain joins TRBV19 to TRBJ2-1, with TRBD2 matching 11 bases. The CDR3 is made up of 15 amino acids. The germline gives CDR1 LNHDA, CDR2 SQIVND (reference sequence). V gave up 3 bases and J gave up 10 bases; unmatched junction bases: 8. For the CDR3, the DNA is TGTGCCAGTAGTATTTGGGGGCTAGCGGGAGGAGAGCAGTTCTTC. This translates into CASSIWGLAGGEQFF.

V and J are TRBV5-6 and TRBJ2-1, with 11 bases fitting TRBD2. J gave up 7 bases and V 4 bases, and 7 bases lay outside the gene matches. The CDR3 extends over 15 amino acids. Per the germline V gene, CDR1 is SGHDT and CDR2 is YYEEEE. CDR3 in amino acids: CASSRSGGASNEQFF. The CDR3 nucleotides are TGTGCCAGCAGCCGTAGCGGGGGGGCCTCGAATGAGCAGTTCTTC.

The chain uses TRBV7-2 and TRBJ2-2; a weak D match, TRBD2 (6 bases). The CDR3 totals 15 residues. Germline CDR1 SGHTA, CDR2 FQGNSA. The V end lost 1 base, the J end lost 6 bases, and 12 bases lay between the germline ends. In nucleotides, the CDR3 is TGTGCCAGCAGCTTAGGGGGACTGGACCCCGGGGAGCTGTTTTTT. Its translation is CASSLGGLDPGELFF.

This clone was detected a few times. V usage is TRBV5-6 and J usage is TRBJ1-5, with D maybe TRBD1 (5 bases). The CDR3 contains 14 residues. V lost 5 bases and J lost 5, with 14 bases in between. Germline values: CDR1 SGHDT, CDR2 YYEEEE. This CDR3 is CASSNRGLYQPQHF. DNA of the CDR3: TGTGCCAGCAGTAACCGGGGACTTTATCAGCCCCAGCATTTT.

The CDR3 DNA reads TGTGCCTGGAATTTAGGGGGTAATCAGCCCCAGCATTTT. Its translation is CAWNLGGNQPQHF. The J gene is TRBJ1-5, the V gene TRBV30; maybe TRBD1 (6 bases). The CDR3 extends over 13 amino acids. CDR1 GTSNPN and CDR2 SVGIG come from the germline V gene (reference sequence). Trimming left V 4 bases short and J 4 bases short, with 11 bases between.

A single count supports this clone. V and J are TRBV30 and TRBJ2-5; the match to TRBD2 covers 8 bases. The CDR3 spans 15 residues. Looked up from germline, CDR1 is GTSNPN and CDR2 is SVGIG (reference sequence). V dropped 3 bases and J dropped 4; count of bases not matched to a gene: 10. The CDR3 DNA follows: TGTGCCTGGAGCTTGAGGCGGGAGGTCGGAGAGACCCAGTACTTC. This codes for CAWSLRREVGETQYF.

This chain connects TRBV27 to TRBJ2-3; 7 nucleotides match TRBD2. Germline V lookup: CDR1 MNHEY, CDR2 SMNVEV (reference sequence). CDR3 length: 14 amino acids. After removal of 2 bases from V and 1 base from J, the junction contained 0 bases not matched to a gene. The CDR3 DNA reads TGTGCCAGCAGTTTACGGGGGGGCACAGATACGCAGTATTTT. Translating it yields CASSLRGGTDTQYF.

This clone was detected only once. The V gene is TRBV4-1, the J gene TRBJ1-2, with 10 bases matching TRBD1. CDR1 and CDR2 (germline): MGHRA, YSYEKL. This CDR3 spans 15 amino acids. V dropped 1 base and J dropped 2; count of bases not matched to a gene: 1. The CDR3 sequence: CASSQAGQGNYGYTF. Written as DNA, the CDR3 is TGCGCCAGCAGCCAAGCGGGACAGGGGAACTATGGCTACACCTTC.

This chain connects TRBV10-2 to TRBJ2-5, with TRBD2 as a possible D gene (7 bases). This CDR3 is built from 13 residues. Germline V CDR1 and CDR2: WSHSY, SAAADI. V was shortened by 7 bases and J by 5 bases, with 14 bases between the two germline ends. The chain's CDR3 is CASNGGGVETQYF. The DNA for the CDR3 is TGCGCCAGCAATGGGGGGGGCGTGGAGACCCAGTACTTC.

The chain links TRBV7-2 to TRBJ2-7, with 7 bases that match TRBD2. With 4 bases clipped from V and 3 bases from J, the junction kept 9 bases outside the gene matches. This CDR3 has 15 amino acids. The germline gives CDR1 SGHTA, CDR2 FQGNSA. The CDR3 sequence: CASSSEGGSVYEQYF. The DNA of the CDR3 is TGTGCCAGCAGCTCCGAAGGCGGGAGTGTCTACGAGCAGTACTTC.